This entry concerns a single T cell receptor beta chain. Antigen specificity is unknown. Samples held 1-10 million cryopreserved PBMC before DNA extraction. The data belong to a study of long-term antiretroviral therapy in people with HIV. The CDR3 is 14 amino acids. V was pared by 2 bases and J by 5 bases, with 13 bases between. CDR1 MNHNS and CDR2 SASEGT come from the germline V gene. Survey level was the resolution at which the v3.0 immunoSEQ assay ran. Generated by immunoSEQ multiplex PCR, the TCRdb table keeps only in-frame clones and is missing some. There are about 19,000 clones in the sample; 75% to 85% occur only once, and under 6.5% lies in the top ten. General observations from the study: On ART adherence, viral resistance or therapy changes, no data were available.

This chain links TRBV6-1 with TRBJ2-7, with unresolved D. The specimen comprised unsorted PBMCs, sampled at the start of antiretroviral therapy, before treatment. This clonotype was sampled from a man between 18 and 29 years old with HIV. CDR3 in amino acids: CASSENGHSDEQYF. The CDR3 coding sequence is TGTGCCAGCAGTGAAAACGGTCACAGTGACGAGCAGTACTTC.